Sequencing of this TCR beta chain was carried out in a study of beta chain features in type 1 diabetes. Study results and caveats: In the patient group, naive, central memory and Treg TCRB repertoires seemed more alike than in the healthy donor group.

Reverse transcription of all isolated RNA meant that expressed TCRB transcripts were sequenced. Data came from immunoSEQ multiplex PCR; TCRdb stores just in-frame clones and leaves some out. The table includes about 930,000 clones, 15% to 20% detected once. The table lists this clone with a few counts. Its antigen is not known. The V end lost 0 bases, the J end lost 0 bases, and 7 bases lay between the germline ends. From germline, CDR1 is SGDLS and CDR2 YYNGEE. This CDR3 is 14 amino acids long. The sample consisted of naive CD4+ T cells from blood. This sequence originates from a woman under 30 in good health. V usage is TRBV9 and J usage is TRBJ2-7; D possibly uses TRBD1 or TRBD2 (5 bases each). CDR3 loop: CASSVDGASYEQYF. The CDR3 DNA reads TGTGCCAGCAGCGTAGACGGGGCCTCCTACGAGCAGTACTTC. Drawing the rest from reference TRBV9 and TRBJ2-7, the complete variable domain is DSGVTQTPKHLITATGQRVTLRCSPRSGDLSVYWYQQSLDQGLQFLIQYYNGEERAKGNILERFSAQQFPDLHSELNLSSLELGDSALYFCASSVDGASYEQYFGPGTRLTVT.